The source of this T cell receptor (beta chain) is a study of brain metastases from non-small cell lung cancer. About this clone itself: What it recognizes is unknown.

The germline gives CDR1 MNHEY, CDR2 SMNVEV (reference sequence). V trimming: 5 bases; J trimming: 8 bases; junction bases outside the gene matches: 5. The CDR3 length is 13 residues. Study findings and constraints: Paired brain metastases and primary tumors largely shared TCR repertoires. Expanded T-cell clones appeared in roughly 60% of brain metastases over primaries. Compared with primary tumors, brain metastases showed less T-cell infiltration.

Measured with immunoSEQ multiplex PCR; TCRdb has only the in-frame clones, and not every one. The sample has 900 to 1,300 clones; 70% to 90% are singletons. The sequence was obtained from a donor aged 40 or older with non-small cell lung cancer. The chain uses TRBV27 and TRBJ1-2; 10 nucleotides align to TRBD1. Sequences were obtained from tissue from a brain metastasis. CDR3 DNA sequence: TGTGCCAGCAGTATCGACAGGGGGCTAGGCTACACCTTC. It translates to CASSIDRGLGYTF.